This T cell receptor (beta chain) stems from a study of patients with pleural tuberculosis (dated by TCRdb to 2013 to 2014). The reads were generated on an Illumina Genome Analyzer IIx. TCRdb trimmed public reads at Q25 via fastp, called clones via MiXCR and kept in-frame beta chains. Entries are consolidated by CDR3 protein sequence, retaining the most common genes and DNA. Counted in this sample were around 50,000 distinct CDR3 sequences; 5.5% to 8% of them appeared once. The ten largest clonotypes hold about 16% of the sample. There are many counts of this clonotype. The antigen it binds to is not known. No clone much larger than this one lies a single base away; base qualities are absent. The trim is 0 bases for V and 6 bases for J, with a gap of 12 bases between the germline ends. CDR1 and CDR2 are drawn from the germline V gene (reference sequence): DFQATT, SNEGSKA. The CDR3, cysteine through phenylalanine, is 14 amino acids long. The read is trimmed to its CDR3 DNA, 42 bases read in frame from base 1.

The clonotype was recovered from a human donor with pleural tuberculosis. Recombination linked TRBV20-1 to TRBJ2-1; TRBD2 could be the D gene, as 6 bases match. The DNA reads as follows: TGCAGTGCTAGAGATTGGCTGGGGGGCAATGAGCAGTTCTTC. It encodes CSARDWLGGNEQFF.